Below, 13 T cell receptor beta chains from the same sample are listed, as sequenced in a study of cytomegalovirus exposure and HLA in healthy donors. It was with 60 Vbeta and 13 Jbeta primers that the PCR ran. TCRdb keeps only in-frame clones here, not all; method: immunoSEQ multiplex PCR. The table for this sample gives approximately 110,000 clones. Sequences were obtained from PBMCs. The receptor set was obtained from a man aged 18 to 29 in good health and CMV-seronegative.

This sequence joins TRBV5-1 and TRBJ1-2, with 8 bases fitting TRBD1. The CDR3 runs to 14 residues. Germline V gene data show CDR1 as SGHRS and CDR2 as YFSETQ. The junction had 8 bases not matched to a gene; V was cut back by 4 bases and J by 6 bases. The CDR3 DNA reads as TGCGCCAGCAGCCCTGCGGACAGGGACCATGGCTACACCTTC. Protein sequence: CASSPADRDHGYTF.

The V and J genes are TRBV7-9 and TRBJ2-5; D unresolved. The length of the CDR3 is 13 residues. V lost 1 base, J lost 2 bases, and 5 bases lay in between. Germline V gene sequence: CDR1 SEHNR, CDR2 FQNEAQ (reference sequence). CDR3 region: CASSLDVQETQYF. In nucleotides, the CDR3 is TGTGCCAGCAGCTTAGATGTACAAGAGACCCAGTACTTC.

This chain joins TRBV10-2 and TRBJ2-5; no reliable D call. This CDR3 comprises 13 residues. Trimming stripped 4 bases from V and 2 bases from J, with 8 bases between. Looked up from germline, CDR1 is WSHSY and CDR2 is SAAADI. CDR3 DNA sequence: TGCGCCAGCAGTGCCCAAGCTCAAGAGACCCAGTACTTC. This gives the protein CASSAQAQETQYF.

CDR3 protein: CASSAGQGPYNEQFF. As DNA, the CDR3 is TGTGCCAGTAGTGCCGGACAGGGGCCCTACAATGAGCAGTTCTTC. This chain links TRBV19 with TRBJ2-1, with 9 bases aligning to TRBD1. The CDR3 sequence is 15 residues long. V shed 5 bases, J shed 2 bases, and the junction held 4 bases outside the gene matches. Germline CDR1 and CDR2: LNHDA and SQIVND (reference sequence). Drawing the rest from reference TRBV19 and TRBJ2-1, the complete variable domain is DGGITQSPKYLFRKEGQNVTLSCEQNLNHDAMYWYRQDPGQGLRLIYYSQIVNDFQKGDIAEGYSVSREKKESFPLTVTSAQKNPTAFYLCASSAGQGPYNEQFFGPGTRLTVL.

J is TRBJ1-1 and V is TRBV15; D uncertain. V was pared by 4 bases and J by 4 bases, with 13 bases between. The CDR3 consists of 14 residues. Germline V gene sequence: CDR1 LNHNV, CDR2 YYDKDF (reference sequence). CDR3 region: CATSTGGSITEAFF. The CDR3 coding sequence is TGTGCCACCAGCACCGGCGGGTCTATCACTGAAGCTTTCTTT.

The chain employs TRBV7-9 and TRBJ1-2; 8 bases match TRBD1. The CDR3 consists of 19 residues. Per germline, CDR1 SEHNR and CDR2 FQNEAQ (reference sequence). Trimming cost V 1 base and J 0 bases; bases outside gene matches: 13. Here the CDR3 DNA reads TGTGCCAGCAGCTTAGGGGATCATGGGACAGGCAACTCTAACTATGGCTACACCTTC. Its protein product is CASSLGDHGTGNSNYGYTF.

This chain connects TRBV28 to TRBJ1-1; TRBD1 aligns across 9 bases. This CDR3 has 17 residues. V gave up 6 bases and J gave up 0 bases; unmatched junction bases: 11. Looked up from germline, CDR1 is MDHEN and CDR2 is SYDVKM. The CDR3 sequence: CASSTIQGAMMNTEAFF. The DNA of the CDR3 is TGTGCCAGCAGCACTATACAGGGGGCGATGATGAACACTGAAGCTTTCTTT. Looking up the rest from reference TRBV28 and TRBJ1-1 gives the full variable domain: DVKVTQSSRYLVKRTGEKVFLECVQDMDHENMFWYRQDPGLGLRLIYFSYDVKMKEKGDIPEGYSVSREKKERFSLILESASTNQTSMYLCASSTIQGAMMNTEAFFGQGTRLTVV.

This sequence joins TRBV6-5 and TRBJ1-1; TRBD1 might be the D (5 bases). V lost 2 bases and J lost 1, with 8 bases in between. The CDR3 extends over 14 amino acids. In germline, CDR1 is MNHEY, CDR2 SVGAGI. The CDR3 is CASSYGAPNTEAFF. The CDR3 DNA reads as TGTGCCAGCAGTTACGGGGCCCCGAACACTGAAGCTTTCTTT.

The chain joins TRBV10-3 to TRBJ2-2; possible D gene TRBD2, 6 bases. The CDR3 sequence is 18 residues long. CDR1 and CDR2 (germline): ENHRY, SYGVKD. V lost 4 bases and J 0 bases, leaving 18 bases between the germline ends. In DNA, the CDR3 is TGTGCCATCAGTGGCTCGGGGGTCCGGGATACGAACACCGGGGAGCTGTTTTTT. It encodes CAISGSGVRDTNTGELFF.

The rearrangement uses TRBV18 and TRBJ1-5; 8 bases are a match to TRBD1. J gave up 6 bases and V 2 bases, and 0 bases lay outside the gene matches. CDR3 length: 13 amino acids. Germline values: CDR1 KGHSH, CDR2 LQKENI. CDR3 nucleotides: TGTGCCAGCTCACCAGGACAGGGTCAGCCCCAGCATTTT. Its translation is CASSPGQGQPQHF.

Notes on this clone: The same CDR3 is also encoded by other DNA sequences in this sample. The chain couples TRBV7-9 to TRBJ1-1; TRBD1 might be the D (6 bases). Between the trimmed V and J ends, which lost 5 bases and 1 base, there was a span of 8 bases. Germline-derived CDR1 and CDR2 are SEHNR and FQNEAQ (reference sequence). The CDR3 extends over 13 amino acids. This chain's CDR3 is CASSPGQNTEAFF. In nucleotides, the CDR3 is TGTGCCAGCAGCCCGGGACAGAACACTGAAGCTTTCTTT.

Here the CDR3 reads CASAWDFTDTQYF. Here the CDR3 DNA reads TGTGCCAGTGCCTGGGACTTCACAGATACGCAGTATTTT. The V gene is TRBV6-5, the J gene TRBJ2-3, with D possibly matching TRBD2 (6 bases). This CDR3 is 13 amino acids long. Trimming pared 9 bases from V and 2 bases from J, leaving 12 bases between. The V gene's germline CDR1 is MNHEY and CDR2 SVGAGI.

The J gene is TRBJ2-5, the V gene TRBV5-1, with 13 bases aligning to TRBD2. The CDR3 runs 17 residues. In germline, CDR1 is SGHRS, CDR2 YFSETQ. J gave up 5 bases and V 0 bases, and 7 bases lay outside the gene matches. For the CDR3, the DNA is TGCGCCAGCAGCTTGGGGAGGACTAGCGGGAGCGGTGAGACCCAGTACTTC. Amino acids: CASSLGRTSGSGETQYF.